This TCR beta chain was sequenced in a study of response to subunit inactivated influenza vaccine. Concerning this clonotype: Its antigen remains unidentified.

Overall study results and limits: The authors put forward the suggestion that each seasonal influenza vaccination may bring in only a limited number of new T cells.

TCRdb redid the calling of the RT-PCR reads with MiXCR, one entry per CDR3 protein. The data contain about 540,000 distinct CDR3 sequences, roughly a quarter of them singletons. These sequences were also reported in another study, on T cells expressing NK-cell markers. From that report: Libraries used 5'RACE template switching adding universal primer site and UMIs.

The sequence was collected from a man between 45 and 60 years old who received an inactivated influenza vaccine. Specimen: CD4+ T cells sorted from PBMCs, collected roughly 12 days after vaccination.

Written as DNA, the CDR3 is TGCAGTGCTGGACGGAACAGGGCCTACGAGCAGTACTTC. It codes for CSAGRNRAYEQYF. The chain is built from TRBV20-1 and TRBJ2-7; D is perhaps TRBD1 (6 bases). V shed 5 bases and J shed 2 bases, with 13 bases lying between them. Germline CDR1 and CDR2: DFQATT and SNEGSKA (reference sequence). The length of the CDR3 is 13 residues.